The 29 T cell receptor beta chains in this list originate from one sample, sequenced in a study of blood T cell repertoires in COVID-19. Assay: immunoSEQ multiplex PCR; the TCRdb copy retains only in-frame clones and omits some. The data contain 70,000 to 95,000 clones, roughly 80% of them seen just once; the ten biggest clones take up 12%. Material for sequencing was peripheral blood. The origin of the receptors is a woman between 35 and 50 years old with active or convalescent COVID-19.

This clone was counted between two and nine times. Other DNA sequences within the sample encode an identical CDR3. CDR3 in amino acids: CASTGANVLTF. CDR3 nucleotide sequence: TGTGCCAGTACAGGGGCCAACGTCCTGACTTTC. V usage is TRBV19 and J usage is TRBJ2-6, with D hard to call. CDR1 is LNHDA, CDR2 SQIVND, per germline (reference sequence). V was cut by 7 bases and J by 4 bases, with 2 bases left in between. CDR3 length: 11 amino acids.

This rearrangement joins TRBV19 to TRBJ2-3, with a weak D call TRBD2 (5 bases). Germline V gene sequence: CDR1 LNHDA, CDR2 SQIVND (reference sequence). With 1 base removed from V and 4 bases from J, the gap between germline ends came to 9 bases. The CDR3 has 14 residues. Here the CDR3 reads CASSIVGAPDTQYF. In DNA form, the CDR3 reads TGTGCCAGTAGTATAGTGGGAGCGCCAGATACGCAGTATTTT.

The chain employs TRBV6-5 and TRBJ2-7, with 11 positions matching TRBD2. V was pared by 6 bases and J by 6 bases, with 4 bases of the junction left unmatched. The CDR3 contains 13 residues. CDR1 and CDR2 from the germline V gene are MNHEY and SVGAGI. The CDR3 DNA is TGTGCCAGCAGACTAGCGGGGGTGCCCGAGCAGTACTTC. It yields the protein CASRLAGVPEQYF.

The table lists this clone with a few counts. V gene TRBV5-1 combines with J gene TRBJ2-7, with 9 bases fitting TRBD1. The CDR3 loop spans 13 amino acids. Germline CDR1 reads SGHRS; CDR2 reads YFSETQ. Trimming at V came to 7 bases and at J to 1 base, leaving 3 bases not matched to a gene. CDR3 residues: CASSTGGSYEQYF. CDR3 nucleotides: TGCGCCAGCTCGACAGGGGGATCCTACGAGCAGTACTTC.

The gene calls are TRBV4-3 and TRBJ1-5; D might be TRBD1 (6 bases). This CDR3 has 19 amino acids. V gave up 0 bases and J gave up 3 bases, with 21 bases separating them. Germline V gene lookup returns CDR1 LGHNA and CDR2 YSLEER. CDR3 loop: CASSQDLRGRGYYNQPQHF. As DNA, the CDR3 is TGCGCCAGCAGCCAAGATCTTCGAGGCAGGGGCTACTACAATCAGCCCCAGCATTTT.

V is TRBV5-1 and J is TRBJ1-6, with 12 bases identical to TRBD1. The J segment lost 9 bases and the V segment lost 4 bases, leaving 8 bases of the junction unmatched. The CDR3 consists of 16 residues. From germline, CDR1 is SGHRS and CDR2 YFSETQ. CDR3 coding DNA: TGCGCCAGCAGCCCAGGGACAGGGGGCGCCGGTTCACCCCTCCACTTT. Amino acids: CASSPGTGGAGSPLHF.

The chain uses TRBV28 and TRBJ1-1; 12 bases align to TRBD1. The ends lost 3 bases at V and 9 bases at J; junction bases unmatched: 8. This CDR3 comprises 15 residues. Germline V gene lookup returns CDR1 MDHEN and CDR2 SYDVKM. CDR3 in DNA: TGTGCCAGCAGTTTGGCCACCGGGACAGGGGGCAAAGCTTTCTTT. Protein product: CASSLATGTGGKAFF.

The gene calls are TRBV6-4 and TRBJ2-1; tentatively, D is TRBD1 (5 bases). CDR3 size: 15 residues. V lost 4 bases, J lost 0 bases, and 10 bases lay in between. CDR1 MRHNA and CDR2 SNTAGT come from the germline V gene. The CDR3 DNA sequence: TGTGCCAGCAGTGTCGACAGTAGCTCCTACAATGAGCAGTTCTTC. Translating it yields CASSVDSSSYNEQFF.

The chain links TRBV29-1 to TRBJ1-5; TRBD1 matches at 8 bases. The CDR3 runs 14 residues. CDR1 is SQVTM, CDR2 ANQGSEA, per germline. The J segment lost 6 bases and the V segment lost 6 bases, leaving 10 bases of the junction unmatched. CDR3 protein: CSVTTGVGGQPQHF. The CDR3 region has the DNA TGCAGCGTGACGACAGGGGTAGGCGGTCAGCCCCAGCATTTT.

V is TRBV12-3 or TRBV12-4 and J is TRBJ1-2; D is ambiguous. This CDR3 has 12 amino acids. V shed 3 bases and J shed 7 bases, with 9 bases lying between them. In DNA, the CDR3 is TGTGCCAGCAGTTTTGTGGGAGGTGGCTACACCTTC. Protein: CASSFVGGGYTF.

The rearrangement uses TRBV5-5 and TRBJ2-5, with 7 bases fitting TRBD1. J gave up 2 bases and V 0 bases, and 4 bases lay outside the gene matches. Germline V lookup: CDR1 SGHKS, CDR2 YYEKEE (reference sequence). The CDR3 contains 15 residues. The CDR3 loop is CASSLVPGQQETQYF. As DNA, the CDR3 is TGTGCCAGCAGCTTGGTGCCGGGACAGCAAGAGACCCAGTACTTC.

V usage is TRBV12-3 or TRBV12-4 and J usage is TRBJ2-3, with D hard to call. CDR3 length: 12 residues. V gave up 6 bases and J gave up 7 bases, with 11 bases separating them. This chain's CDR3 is CASSLTSHTQYF. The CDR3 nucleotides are TGTGCCAGCAGCCTTACTTCTCATACGCAGTATTTT.

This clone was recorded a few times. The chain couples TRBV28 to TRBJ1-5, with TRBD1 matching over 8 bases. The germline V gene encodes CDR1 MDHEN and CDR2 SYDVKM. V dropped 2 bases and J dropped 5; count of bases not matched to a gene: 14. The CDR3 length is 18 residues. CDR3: CASSLRTGIGSIDQPQHF. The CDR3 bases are TGTGCCAGCAGTTTACGGACAGGGATCGGGTCAATCGATCAGCCCCAGCATTTT.

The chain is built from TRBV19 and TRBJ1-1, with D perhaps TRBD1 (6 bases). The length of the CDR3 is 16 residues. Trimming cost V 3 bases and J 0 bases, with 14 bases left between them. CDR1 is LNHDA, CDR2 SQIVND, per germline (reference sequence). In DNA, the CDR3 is TGTGCCAGTAGTATGGTTGGCGACAGGTTGAACACTGAAGCTTTCTTT. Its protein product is CASSMVGDRLNTEAFF.

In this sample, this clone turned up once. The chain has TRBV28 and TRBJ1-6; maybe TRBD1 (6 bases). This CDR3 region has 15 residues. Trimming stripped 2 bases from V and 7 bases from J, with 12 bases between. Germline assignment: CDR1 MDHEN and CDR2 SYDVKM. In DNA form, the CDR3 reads TGTGCCAGCAGTTTACCCGACAGGAGGAATTCACCCCTCCACTTT. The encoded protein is CASSLPDRRNSPLHF. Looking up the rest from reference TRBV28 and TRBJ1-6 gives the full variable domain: DVKVTQSSRYLVKRTGEKVFLECVQDMDHENMFWYRQDPGLGLRLIYFSYDVKMKEKGDIPEGYSVSREKKERFSLILESASTNQTSMYLCASSLPDRRNSPLHFGNGTRLTVT.

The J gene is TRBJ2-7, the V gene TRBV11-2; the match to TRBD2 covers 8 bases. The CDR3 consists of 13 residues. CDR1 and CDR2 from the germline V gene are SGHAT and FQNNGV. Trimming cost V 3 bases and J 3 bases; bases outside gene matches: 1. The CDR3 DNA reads TGTGCCAGCAGCTTGGGACTAGTCTACGAGCAGTACTTC. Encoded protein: CASSLGLVYEQYF.

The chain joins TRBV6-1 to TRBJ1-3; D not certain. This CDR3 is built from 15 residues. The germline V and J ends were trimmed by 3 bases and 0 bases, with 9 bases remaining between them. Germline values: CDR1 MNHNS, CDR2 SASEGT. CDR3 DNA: TGTGCCAGCAGTGAGGAGGCCTACTCTGGAAACACCATATATTTT. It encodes CASSEEAYSGNTIYF.

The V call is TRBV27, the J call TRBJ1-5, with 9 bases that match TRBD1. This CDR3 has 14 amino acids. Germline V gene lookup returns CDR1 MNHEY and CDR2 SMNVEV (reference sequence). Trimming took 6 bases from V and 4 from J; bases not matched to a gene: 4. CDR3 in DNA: TGTGCCAGCAGGAAGGGACAGGGAAATCAGCCCCAGCATTTT. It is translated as CASRKGQGNQPQHF.

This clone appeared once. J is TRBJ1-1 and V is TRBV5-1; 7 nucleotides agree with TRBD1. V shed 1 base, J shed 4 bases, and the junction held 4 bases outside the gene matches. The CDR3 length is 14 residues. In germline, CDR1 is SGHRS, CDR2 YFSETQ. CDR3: CASSLTRQGTEAFF. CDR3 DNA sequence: TGCGCCAGCAGCTTGACCCGACAGGGCACTGAAGCTTTCTTT.

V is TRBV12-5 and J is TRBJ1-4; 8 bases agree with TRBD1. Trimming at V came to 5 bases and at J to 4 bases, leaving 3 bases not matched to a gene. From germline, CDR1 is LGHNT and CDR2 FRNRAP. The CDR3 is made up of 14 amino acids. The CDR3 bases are TGTGCTAGTGGTCCCGGACAGGGTAATGAAAAACTGTTTTTT. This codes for CASGPGQGNEKLFF.

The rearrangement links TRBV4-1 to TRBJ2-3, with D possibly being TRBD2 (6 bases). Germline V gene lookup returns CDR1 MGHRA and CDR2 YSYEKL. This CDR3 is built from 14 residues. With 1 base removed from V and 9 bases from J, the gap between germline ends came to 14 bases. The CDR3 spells CASSQAEAGRTQYF. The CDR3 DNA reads TGCGCCAGCAGCCAAGCCGAGGCGGGAAGAACGCAGTATTTT.

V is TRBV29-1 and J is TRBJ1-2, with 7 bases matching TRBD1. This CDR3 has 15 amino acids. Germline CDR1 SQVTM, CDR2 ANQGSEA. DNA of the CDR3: TGCACCGCCACGACAGGGACTAGGGCCAACTATGGCTACACCTTC. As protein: CTATTGTRANYGYTF.

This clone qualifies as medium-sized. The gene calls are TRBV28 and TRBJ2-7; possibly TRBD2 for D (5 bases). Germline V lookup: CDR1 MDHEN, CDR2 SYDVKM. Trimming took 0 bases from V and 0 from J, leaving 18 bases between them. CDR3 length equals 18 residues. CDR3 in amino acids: CASSLCGSDSLPSYEQYF. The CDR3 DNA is TGTGCCAGCAGTTTATGCGGGTCGGACTCTCTTCCCTCCTACGAGCAGTACTTC.

This CDR3 is CASSPTGTSSYEQYF. CDR3 nucleotides: TGTGCCAGCTCACCAACCGGGACTAGCTCCTACGAGCAGTACTTC. The chain has TRBV18 and TRBJ2-7, with 8 nucleotides matching TRBD2. The V segment lost 2 bases and the J segment 0 bases; nucleotides outside the gene matches: 3. Germline V gene sequence: CDR1 KGHSH, CDR2 LQKENI. The CDR3 is made up of 15 amino acids.

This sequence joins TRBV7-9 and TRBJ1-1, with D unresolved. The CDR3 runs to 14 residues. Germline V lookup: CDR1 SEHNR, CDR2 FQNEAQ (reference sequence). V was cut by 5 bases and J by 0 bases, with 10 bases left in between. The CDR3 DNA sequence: TGTGCCAGCAGCCATTGGACTGTGAACACTGAAGCTTTCTTT. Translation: CASSHWTVNTEAFF.

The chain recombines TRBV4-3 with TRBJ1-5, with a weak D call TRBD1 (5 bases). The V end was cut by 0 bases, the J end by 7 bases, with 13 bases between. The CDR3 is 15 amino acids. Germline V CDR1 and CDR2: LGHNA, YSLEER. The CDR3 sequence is CASSQDSQGRQPQHF. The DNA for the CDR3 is TGCGCCAGCAGCCAAGATTCGCAGGGTCGCCAGCCCCAGCATTTT.

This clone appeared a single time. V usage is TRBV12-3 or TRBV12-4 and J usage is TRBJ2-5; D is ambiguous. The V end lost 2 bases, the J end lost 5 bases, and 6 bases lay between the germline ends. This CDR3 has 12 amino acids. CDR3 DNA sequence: TGTGCCAGCAGTTTAATCGGGGAGACCCAGTACTTC. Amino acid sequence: CASSLIGETQYF.

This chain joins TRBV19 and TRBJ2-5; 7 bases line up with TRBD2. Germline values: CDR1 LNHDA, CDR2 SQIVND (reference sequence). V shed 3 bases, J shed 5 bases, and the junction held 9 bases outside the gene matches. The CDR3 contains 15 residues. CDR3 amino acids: CASSIRGGPLETQYF. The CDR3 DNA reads TGTGCCAGTAGTATCCGGGGAGGGCCATTGGAGACCCAGTACTTC.

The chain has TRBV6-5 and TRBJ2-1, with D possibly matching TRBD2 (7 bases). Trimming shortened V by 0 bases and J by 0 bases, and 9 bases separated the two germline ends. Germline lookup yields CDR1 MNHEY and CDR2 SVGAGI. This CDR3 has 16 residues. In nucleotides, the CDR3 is TGTGCCAGCAGTTACTCAAGGGGGGGCTCCTACAATGAGCAGTTCTTC. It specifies CASSYSRGGSYNEQFF.